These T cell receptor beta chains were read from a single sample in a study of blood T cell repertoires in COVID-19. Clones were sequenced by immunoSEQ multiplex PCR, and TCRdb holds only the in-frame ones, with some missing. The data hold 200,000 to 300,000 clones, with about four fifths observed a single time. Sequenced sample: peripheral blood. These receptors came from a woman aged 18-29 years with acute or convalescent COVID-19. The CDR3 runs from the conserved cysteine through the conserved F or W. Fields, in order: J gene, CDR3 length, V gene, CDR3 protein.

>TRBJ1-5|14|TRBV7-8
CATRPLGVNQPQHF
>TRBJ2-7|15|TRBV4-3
CASSQSNSGNYEQYF
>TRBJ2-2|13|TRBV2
CASSESPSGELFF
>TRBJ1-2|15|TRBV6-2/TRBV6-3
CASSWDSLSFYGYTF
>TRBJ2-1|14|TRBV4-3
CASSSLAGDNEQFF
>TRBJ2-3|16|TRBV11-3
CASSLGTVIGTDTQYF
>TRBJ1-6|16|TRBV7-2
CASSLSSGTGNSPLHF
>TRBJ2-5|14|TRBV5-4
CASSRSGNLETQYF
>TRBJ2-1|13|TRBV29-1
CSVGGRIDNEQFF
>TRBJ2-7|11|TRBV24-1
CATSDGYEQYF
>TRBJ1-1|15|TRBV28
CASSPPGALNTEAFF
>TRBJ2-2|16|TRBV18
CASSQIAGEGTGELFF
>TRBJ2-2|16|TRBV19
CASSAGTRTNTGELFF
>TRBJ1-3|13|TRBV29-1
CSVGGGSGNTIYF
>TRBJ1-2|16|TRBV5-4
CASSPWGGAGLGGYTF
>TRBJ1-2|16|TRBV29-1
CSVEGVTGLANYGYTF
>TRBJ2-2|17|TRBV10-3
CAISEATGTHITGELFF